This T cell receptor beta chain was sequenced during a study of PD-L1 blockade in urothelial cancer listed by TCRdb under 2017. Background for the entire study: All patients started therapy at some point between 2014 and 2016 and received atezolizumab 1,200 mg intravenously every 3 weeks. Blood samples were analyzed at two time points: 3 weeks after treatment start (second dose) and 6 weeks after treatment start. In the same patients, whole exome sequencing and RNA sequencing of pretreatment tumors were performed in addition to TCR sequencing. About 90% of the roughly 30 patients were identified as males with urothelial cancer of bladder origin, and a prior smoking history was reported by 18 of 29 patients. Durable clinical benefit was achieved by nine patients but not by the remaining 20. Blood samples gave a median of about 150,000 T cells and 80,000 or so unique TCRs, with a median clonality of roughly 0.081. The study, an exploratory multi-omic analysis, examined somatic, immune and clinical correlates of response to PD-L1 blockade with atezolizumab in urothelial cancer. Progression-free survival longer than 6 months counted as durable clinical benefit, and TCR features were additionally tested against both progression-free and overall survival. Pretreatment tumor samples, along with matched peripheral blood collected serially before and after atezolizumab treatment, underwent TCR sequencing. An ECOG performance status of 0 or 1 was recorded for the patients, and 0 to 3 prior chemotherapy regimens had been received by the patients. Twenty-nine patients had pretreatment blood TCR-seq, about 25 had at least one posttreatment blood collection, and about 25 had tumor TCR-seq. What the research found in general, with its limitations: A pretreatment peripheral blood TCR clonality below the median was linked to improved progression-free and overall survival. Small sample size (n of about 30) and many exploratory analyses mean the results are intended to be hypothesis-generating. At 3 weeks after the start of treatment, tumor-associated TCR clones in peripheral blood had expanded more in patients with durable benefit (n ≈ 20, p = 0.022).

Spanning cysteine to phenylalanine, the CDR3 consists of 19 amino acids. Left in the record is the CDR3 DNA by itself, 57 bases read in frame from the first base. CDR1 SGHDT and CDR2 YYEEEE are derived from the germline V gene. V is cut by 4 bases and J by 3 bases, and the space between the germline ends is 28 bases. A total of roughly 30 patients with locally advanced or metastatic urothelial carcinoma, treated at Memorial Sloan Kettering on a trial protocol, made up the cohort. Peripheral blood mononuclear cells were collected pretreatment and during treatment, with between 1 and 8 total time points obtained per patient. The Qiagen DNeasy Blood extraction kit was used to purify genomic DNA from total PBMCs and from tumor samples. Collected pretreatment and during treatment, PBMCs were isolated and stored as previously described. As concerns this clone: The target of this receptor is not known. Base-call qualities are not available, and no considerably larger clone is one nucleotide away.

Synthetic TCR analog templates were spiked into each PCR to estimate absolute template abundance from read counts. The immunoSEQ assay was used to amplify TCRbeta CDR3 regions from genomic DNA with bias-controlled V and J gene primers. Rearranged TCRbeta segments were sequenced at approximately 20X coverage. Turning to the authors' computational methods: Clustering was used to correct sequencing errors, and CDR3s were annotated against IMGT to assign V, D and J genes. Downstream analyses used only productive TCRbeta rearrangements, leaving out any out-of-frame or stop-codon sequences. To compute clonality, Shannon entropy was normalized by the log of the number of unique productive sequences and then subtracted from one. Fisher's exact test with Benjamini-Hochberg correction, at a threshold of adjusted p below 0.01, was used to find clones that differed between time points or between blood and tumor. TCRdb limited this immuneACCESS table to in-frame rearrangements with V and J called. A share of clones is missing; checked studies link under half to unresolved V genes, and the rest is unexplained. For V, J and clone size, that table is used; D and trimming come from the DNA. Here the sample has about 80,000 clones; 75% to 90% occur a single time. 4.5% to 7% of the sample lies in the top ten.

Sequencing was performed on PBMCs, taken around atezolizumab (anti-PD-L1) treatment. This chain joins TRBV5-6 to TRBJ1-2; matching of 6 bases hints at TRBD1 as the D gene. The receptor was isolated from a woman aged 70-85 years with urothelial cancer. Read as DNA, the sequence is TGTGCCAGCAGCCAGGTAAAATGGGGGGGGCGCAGGATGGACTATGGCTACACCTTC. It translates as CASSQVKWGGRRMDYGYTF.